Listed here is a single T cell receptor (beta chain). This entry belongs to a study of blood T cell repertoires in COVID-19. The authors' processing: For nucleated cells, counts were estimated from reference gene primer amplification. The assay was immunoSEQ multiplex PCR, and TCRdb's table has in-frame clones only and misses some. V and J calls and clone size are as listed in that table; D and trimming were resolved from the DNA. The sample holds just over 650,000 clones; around 90% are singletons and the top ten take under 0.3%. This CDR3 region has 13 residues. J lost 7 bases, V lost 10 bases, and 11 bases had no gene match. Germline CDR1 and CDR2: LNHDA and SQIVND (reference sequence).

The clonotype comes from a young woman with acute or convalescent COVID-19. The sample was peripheral blood. The J gene is TRBJ1-2, the V gene TRBV19; TRBD1 matches 8 bases. The CDR3 sequence is CATGQGVQRGYTF. CDR3 coding DNA: TGTGCCACAGGACAGGGAGTTCAACGTGGCTACACCTTC.